This entry concerns a single T cell receptor (beta chain). These data belong to a study of blood T cell repertoires in COVID-19. Study background: Collection of acute and convalescent COVID-19 samples took place in the United States, Italy and Spain. PBMCs, B-cell-depleted T cells, or T cells were the source of the cDNA or gDNA that made up the material.

In terms of age and location, participants ranged from roughly 18 to 100 years and lived in about two dozen US areas. Original processing methods: The assay estimated nucleated cells by amplifying reference gene primers. The assay was immunoSEQ multiplex PCR, and TCRdb's table has in-frame clones only and misses some. That table is the source of V, J and clone size, and D and trimming were worked out from the DNA. This table holds some 180,000 clones, 75% to 90% found once. Germline CDR1 and CDR2: GTSNPN and SVGIG (reference sequence). The junction had 4 bases not matched to a gene; V was cut back by 3 bases and J by 3 bases. The CDR3 extends over 15 amino acids.

The sequenced sample was PBMCs or T cells enriched from blood (not recorded which). This TCR came from a man in his forties who had recovered from COVID-19. The chain joins TRBV30 to TRBJ1-3; TRBD1 matches at 11 bases. Written as DNA, the CDR3 is TGTGCCTGGAGGGCGGACAGGGGGCATGGAAACACCATATATTTT. Translation gives CAWRADRGHGNTIYF. The full variable domain, rest sourced from reference TRBV30 and TRBJ1-3, is SQTIHQWPATLVQPVGSPLSLECTVEGTSNPNLYWYRQAAGRGLQLLFYSVGIGQISSEVPQNLSASRPQDRQFILSSKKLLLSDSGFYLCAWRADRGHGNTIYFGEGSWLTVV.